These 6 T cell receptor beta chains came from one sample sequenced in a study of breast tumors, draining lymph nodes, adjacent tissues. TCRdb independently ran MiXCR on the multiplex PCR reads; one entry per CDR3 protein. The table shows over 250,000 distinct CDR3 sequences, with 30% occurring only once. Samples came from axillary lymph nodes draining the breast cancer. The sequenced material came from axillary lymph node tissue. Source of these receptors: a female donor with breast cancer. Some clones in this sample may be carry-over from other donors' samples.

The chain combines TRBV6-5 with TRBJ2-1; D not resolved. Between the trimmed V and J ends, which lost 0 bases and 0 bases, there was a span of 6 bases. This CDR3 is built from 15 residues. Germline V CDR1 and CDR2: MNHEY, SVGAGI. CDR3: CASSYSKLSYNEQFF. CDR3 in DNA: TGTGCCAGCAGTTACTCGAAGCTCTCCTACAATGAGCAGTTCTTC.

This clonotype was recorded at least ten times. The genes are TRBV5-5 and TRBJ1-5; no clear D gene. V was trimmed by 3 bases and J by 2 bases, leaving 18 bases between them. Germline loops: CDR1 SGHKS, CDR2 YYEKEE (reference sequence). CDR3 length equals 17 residues. DNA of the CDR3: TGTGCCAGCAGCTCACGATGGCGGGGAGATGGCAATCAGCCCCAGCATTTT. Translating it yields CASSSRWRGDGNQPQHF.

The CDR3 DNA follows: TGCGCCAGCAGTGCCCCCGCATACAATGAGCAGTTCTTC. Amino acids: CASSAPAYNEQFF. V gene TRBV10-2 combines with J gene TRBJ2-1, with D unresolved. Germline values: CDR1 WSHSY, CDR2 SAAADI. V was shortened by 4 bases and J by 4 bases, with 8 bases between the two germline ends. This CDR3 has 13 residues.

This clonotype has a handful of counts. A much larger clonotype is one base distant, so this may be a read error. The CDR3 region is CSARDLDSGAQYF. For the CDR3, the DNA is TGCAGTGCTAGAGATCTGGACTCGGGCGCGCAGTACTTC. This sequence joins TRBV20-1 and TRBJ2-7; possible D gene TRBD2, 5 bases. Per the germline V gene, CDR1 is DFQATT and CDR2 is SNEGSKA (reference sequence). CDR3 length: 13 residues. V dropped 0 bases and J dropped 9 bases, with 15 bases sitting between them.

This clonotype was recorded many times. This chain links TRBV7-2 with TRBJ2-7, with 8 bases fitting TRBD2. V was pared by 1 base and J by 3 bases, with 5 bases of the junction left unmatched. The V gene's germline CDR1 is SGHTA and CDR2 FQGNSA. This CDR3 contains 15 residues. The CDR3: CASSLGGRTLYEQYF. In nucleotides, the CDR3 is TGTGCCAGCAGCTTAGGCGGGAGGACCCTCTACGAGCAGTACTTC.

This clonotype was observed many times. The chain carries TRBV2 and TRBJ1-2, with D maybe TRBD1 (5 bases). V lost 7 bases and J lost 5, with 14 bases in between. Germline lookup yields CDR1 SNHLY and CDR2 FYNNEI. The CDR3 covers 13 residues. The CDR3 DNA follows: TGTGCCAGCACCTCCAGGGTCTCGTATGGCTACACCTTC. This encodes CASTSRVSYGYTF.